These 8 T cell receptor beta chains originate from one sample sequenced in a study of T cell responses to AZD1222 COVID-19 vaccine. Clones were sequenced by immunoSEQ multiplex PCR, and TCRdb holds only the in-frame ones, with some missing. The sample carries approximately 110,000 clones, around 90% recorded once. Sequencing used peripheral blood, obtained on day 0 of AZD1222 vaccination. The receptors shown here come from an adult in good health.

The chain is built from TRBV18 and TRBJ2-1; 7 positions match TRBD1. Germline V gene lookup returns CDR1 KGHSH and CDR2 LQKENI. The CDR3 covers 17 residues. J was trimmed by 0 bases and V by 5 bases; bases with no gene match: 10. In nucleotides, the CDR3 is TGTGCCAGCTCATCTAGGGGGACAGACCACTCCTACAATGAGCAGTTCTTC. Amino acids: CASSSRGTDHSYNEQFF.

This clone has a single count. This sequence joins TRBV28 and TRBJ1-1; no definite D call. This CDR3 region has 13 residues. The germline CDR1 and CDR2 sequences are MDHEN and SYDVKM. Trimming removed 2 bases from V and 7 bases from J, with 11 bases in between. The CDR3 spells CASSLSEWGEAFF. Written as DNA, the CDR3 is TGTGCCAGCAGTTTAAGTGAGTGGGGTGAAGCTTTCTTT.

This chain joins TRBV10-3 and TRBJ1-2; 8 bases are a match to TRBD1. The germline V gene has CDR1 ENHRY and CDR2 SYGVKD. V lost 6 bases, J lost 0 bases, and 9 bases stayed unmatched. The CDR3 consists of 16 residues. The CDR3 DNA follows: TGTGCCATCAGGGAGGGGACAGGACGTACTAACTATGGCTACACCTTC. Residues: CAIREGTGRTNYGYTF.

V is TRBV6-2 or TRBV6-3 and J is TRBJ2-5; a possible D gene is TRBD2 (5 bases). Trimming shortened V by 6 bases and J by 5 bases, and 19 bases separated the two germline ends. Germline CDR1 and CDR2: MNHEY and SVGEGT. The CDR3 is made up of 15 amino acids. CDR3 DNA sequence: TGTGCCAGCAGCCCCGGGCTAGCCCAAACGGAGACCCAGTACTTC. It encodes CASSPGLAQTETQYF.

The V call is TRBV6-5, the J call TRBJ2-7; D gene uncertain. Germline CDR1 reads MNHEY; CDR2 reads SVGAGI. The ends were cut back, 7 bases at V and 2 bases at J, with 15 bases in the middle. CDR3 length: 14 amino acids. The DNA for the CDR3 is TGTGCCAGCAAGTTCTGGCCCGGAACCTACGAGCAGTACTTC. Its protein product is CASKFWPGTYEQYF.

CDR3 nucleotide sequence: TGTGCCAGCTCACCACCCGGCGGGGCGAGTTTTACCGGGGAGCTGTTTTTT. It is translated as CASSPPGGASFTGELFF. J is TRBJ2-2 and V is TRBV18; TRBD2 is a possible D gene (6 bases). CDR3 length equals 17 residues. CDR1 and CDR2 (germline): KGHSH, LQKENI. V was pared by 0 bases and J by 5 bases, with 16 bases between.

V gene TRBV5-5 combines with J gene TRBJ1-2; the D is unclear. The CDR3 runs 14 residues. Trimming left V 0 bases short and J 0 bases short, with 6 bases between. Per the germline V gene, CDR1 is SGHKS and CDR2 is YYEKEE (reference sequence). CDR3 nucleotides: TGTGCCAGCAGCTTGGGCGGAGCTAACTATGGCTACACCTTC. Amino acid sequence: CASSLGGANYGYTF.

This sequence joins TRBV7-9 and TRBJ2-1; D might be TRBD1 (6 bases). The ends were cut back, 2 bases at V and 0 bases at J, with 11 bases in the middle. From germline, CDR1 is SEHNR and CDR2 FQNEAQ (reference sequence). The CDR3 length is 16 residues. The CDR3 DNA reads as TGTGCCAGCAGCTTAAGAGCGGACAGCTCCTACAATGAGCAGTTCTTC. Its translation: CASSLRADSSYNEQFF.